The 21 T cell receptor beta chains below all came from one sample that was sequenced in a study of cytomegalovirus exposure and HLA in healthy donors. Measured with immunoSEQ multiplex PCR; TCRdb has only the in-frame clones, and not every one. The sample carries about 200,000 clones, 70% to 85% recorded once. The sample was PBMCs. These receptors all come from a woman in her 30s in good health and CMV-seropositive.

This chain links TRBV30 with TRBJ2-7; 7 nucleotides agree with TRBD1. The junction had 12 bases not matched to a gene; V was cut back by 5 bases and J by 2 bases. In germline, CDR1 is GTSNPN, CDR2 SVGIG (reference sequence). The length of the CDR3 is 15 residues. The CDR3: CAWGGETGPTYEQYF. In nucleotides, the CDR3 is TGTGCCTGGGGGGGAGAGACAGGGCCTACCTACGAGCAGTACTTC.

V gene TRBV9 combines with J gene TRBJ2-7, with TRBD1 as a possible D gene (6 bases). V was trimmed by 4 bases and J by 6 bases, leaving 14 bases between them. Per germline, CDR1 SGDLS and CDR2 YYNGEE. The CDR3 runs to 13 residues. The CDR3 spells CASSPPTGAEQYF. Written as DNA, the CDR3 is TGTGCCAGCAGCCCCCCGACAGGAGCCGAGCAGTACTTC.

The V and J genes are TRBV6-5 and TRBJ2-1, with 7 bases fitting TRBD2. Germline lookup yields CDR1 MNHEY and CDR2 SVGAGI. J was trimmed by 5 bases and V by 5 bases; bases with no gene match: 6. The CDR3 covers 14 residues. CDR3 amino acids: CASSRARGDNEQFF. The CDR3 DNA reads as TGTGCCAGCAGTCGTGCTCGGGGGGACAATGAGCAGTTCTTC.

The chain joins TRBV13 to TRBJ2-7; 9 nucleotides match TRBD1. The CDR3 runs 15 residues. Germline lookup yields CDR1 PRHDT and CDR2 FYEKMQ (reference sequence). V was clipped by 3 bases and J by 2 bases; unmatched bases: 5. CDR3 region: CASSFRDRATYEQYF. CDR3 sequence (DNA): TGTGCCAGCAGCTTCCGGGACAGGGCCACCTACGAGCAGTACTTC. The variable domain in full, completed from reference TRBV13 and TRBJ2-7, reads AAGVIQSPRHLIKEKRETATLKCYPIPRHDTVYWYQQGPGQDPQFLISFYEKMQSDKGSIPDRFSAQQFSDYHSELNMSSLELGDSALYFCASSFRDRATYEQYFGPGTRLTVT.

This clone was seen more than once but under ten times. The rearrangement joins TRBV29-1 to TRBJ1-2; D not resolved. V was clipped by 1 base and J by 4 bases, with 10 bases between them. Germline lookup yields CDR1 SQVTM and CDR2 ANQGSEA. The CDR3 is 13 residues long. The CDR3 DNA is TGCAGCGTTGAAGGCGGCCGGCGCTATGGCTACACCTTC. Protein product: CSVEGGRRYGYTF. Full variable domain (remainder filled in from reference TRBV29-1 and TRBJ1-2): SAVISQKPSRDICQRGTSLTIQCQVDSQVTMMFWYRQQPGQSLTLIATANQGSEATYESGFVIDKFPISRPNLTFSTLTVSNMSPEDSSIYLCSVEGGRRYGYTFGSGTRLTVV.

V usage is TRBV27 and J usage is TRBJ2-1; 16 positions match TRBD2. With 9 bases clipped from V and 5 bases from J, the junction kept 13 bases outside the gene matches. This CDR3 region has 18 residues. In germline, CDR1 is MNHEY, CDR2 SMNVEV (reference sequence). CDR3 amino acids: CASRRGTSGRAGNNEQFF. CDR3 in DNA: TGTGCCAGTCGTCGGGGGACTAGCGGGAGGGCCGGGAACAATGAGCAGTTCTTC.

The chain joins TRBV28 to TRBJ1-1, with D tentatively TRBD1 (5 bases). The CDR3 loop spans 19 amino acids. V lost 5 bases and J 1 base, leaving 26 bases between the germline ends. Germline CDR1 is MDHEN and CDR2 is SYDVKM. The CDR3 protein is CASSQQSYSRDNGNTEAFF. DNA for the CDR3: TGTGCCAGCAGTCAACAATCCTATTCCAGGGATAACGGGAACACTGAAGCTTTCTTT.

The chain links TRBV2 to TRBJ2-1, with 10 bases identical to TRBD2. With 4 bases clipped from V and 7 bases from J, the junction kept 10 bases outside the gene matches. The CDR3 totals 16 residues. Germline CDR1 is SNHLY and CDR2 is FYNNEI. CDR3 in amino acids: CASSVVRLAGANEQFF. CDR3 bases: TGTGCCAGCAGTGTGGTTCGTCTAGCGGGAGCAAATGAGCAGTTCTTC.

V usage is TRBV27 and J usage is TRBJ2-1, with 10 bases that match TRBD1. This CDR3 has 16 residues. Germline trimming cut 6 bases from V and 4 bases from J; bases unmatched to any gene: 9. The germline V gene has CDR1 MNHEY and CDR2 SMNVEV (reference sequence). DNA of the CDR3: TGTGCCAGCAGCCAATACGGGACAGGGGTGTACAATGAGCAGTTCTTC. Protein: CASSQYGTGVYNEQFF.

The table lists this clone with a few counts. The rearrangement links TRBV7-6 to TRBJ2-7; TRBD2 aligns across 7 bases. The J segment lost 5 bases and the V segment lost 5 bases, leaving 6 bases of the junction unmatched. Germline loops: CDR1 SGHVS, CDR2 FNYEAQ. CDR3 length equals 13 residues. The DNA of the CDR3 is TGTGCCAGCAGCGCTAGCGGCCAGCACGAGCAGTACTTC. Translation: CASSASGQHEQYF.

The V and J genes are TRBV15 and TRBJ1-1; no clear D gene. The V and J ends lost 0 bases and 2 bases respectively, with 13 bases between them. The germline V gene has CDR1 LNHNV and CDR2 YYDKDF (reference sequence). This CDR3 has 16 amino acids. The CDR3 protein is CATSRDLGSPNTEAFF. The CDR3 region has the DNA TGTGCCACCAGCAGAGATCTTGGTAGTCCTAACACTGAAGCTTTCTTT.

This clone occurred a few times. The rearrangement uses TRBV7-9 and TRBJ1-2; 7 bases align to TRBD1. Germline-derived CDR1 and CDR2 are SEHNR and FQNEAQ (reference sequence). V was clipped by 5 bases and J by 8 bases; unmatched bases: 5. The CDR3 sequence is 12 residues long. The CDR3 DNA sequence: TGTGCCAGCAGCAGGGACAGACGAGGCTACACCTTC. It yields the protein CASSRDRRGYTF.

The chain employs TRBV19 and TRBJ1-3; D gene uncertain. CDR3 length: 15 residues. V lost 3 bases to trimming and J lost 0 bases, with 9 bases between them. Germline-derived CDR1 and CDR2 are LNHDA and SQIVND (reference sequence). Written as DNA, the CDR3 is TGTGCCAGTAGTATTTCGGAGTCCTCTGGAAACACCATATATTTT. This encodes CASSISESSGNTIYF.

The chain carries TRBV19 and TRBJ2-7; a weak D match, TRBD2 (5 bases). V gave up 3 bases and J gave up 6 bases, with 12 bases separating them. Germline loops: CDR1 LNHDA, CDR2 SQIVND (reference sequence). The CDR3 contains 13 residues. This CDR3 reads CASSMTGNGEQYF. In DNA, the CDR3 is TGTGCCAGTAGTATGACGGGAAACGGCGAGCAGTACTTC.

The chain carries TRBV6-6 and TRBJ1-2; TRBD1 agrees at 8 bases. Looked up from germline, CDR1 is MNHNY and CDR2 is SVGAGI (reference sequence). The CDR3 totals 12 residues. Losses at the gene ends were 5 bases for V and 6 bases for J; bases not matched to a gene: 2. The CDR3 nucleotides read TGTGCCAGCAGTGGGACAGGAGATGGCTACACCTTC. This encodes CASSGTGDGYTF.

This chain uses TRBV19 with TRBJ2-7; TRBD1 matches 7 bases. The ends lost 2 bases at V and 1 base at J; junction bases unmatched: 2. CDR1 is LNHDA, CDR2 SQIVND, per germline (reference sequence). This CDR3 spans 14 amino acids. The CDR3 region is CASSIRDRSYEQYF. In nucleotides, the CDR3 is TGTGCCAGTAGTATACGGGACAGATCCTACGAGCAGTACTTC.

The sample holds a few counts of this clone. CDR3 DNA: TGTGCCAGCAGCACCGGGGGGGCAGGTTCCTATGGCTACACCTTC. Its translation is CASSTGGAGSYGYTF. The chain uses TRBV7-9 and TRBJ1-2; possible D gene TRBD1, 6 bases. Germline CDR1 reads SEHNR; CDR2 reads FQNEAQ (reference sequence). The V end was cut by 5 bases, the J end by 4 bases, with 17 bases between. The length of the CDR3 is 15 residues. The full variable domain, its missing parts supplied by reference TRBV7-9 and TRBJ1-2, is DTGVSQNPRHKITKRGQNVTFRCDPISEHNRLYWYRQTLGQGPEFLTYFQNEAQLEKSRLLSDRFSAERPKGSFSTLEIQRTEQGDSAMYLCASSTGGAGSYGYTFGSGTRLTVV.

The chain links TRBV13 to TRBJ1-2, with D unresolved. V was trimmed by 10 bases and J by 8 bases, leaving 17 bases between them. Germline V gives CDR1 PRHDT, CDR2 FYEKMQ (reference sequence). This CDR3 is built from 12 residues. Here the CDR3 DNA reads TGTGCCACCTCCCTCGAGGGCCGCGGCTACACCTTC. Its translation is CATSLEGRGYTF.

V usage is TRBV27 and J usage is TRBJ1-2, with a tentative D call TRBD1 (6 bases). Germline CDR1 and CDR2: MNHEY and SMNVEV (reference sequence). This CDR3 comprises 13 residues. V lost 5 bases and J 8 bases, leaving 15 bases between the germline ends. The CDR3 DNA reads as TGTGCCAGCAGTCCGGGGGGGGCTATGGGCTACACCTTC. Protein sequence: CASSPGGAMGYTF.

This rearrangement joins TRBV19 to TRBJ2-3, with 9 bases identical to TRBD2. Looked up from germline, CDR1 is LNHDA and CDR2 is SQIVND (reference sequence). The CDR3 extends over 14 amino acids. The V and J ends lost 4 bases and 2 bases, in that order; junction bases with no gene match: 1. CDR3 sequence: CASSRTSATDTQYF. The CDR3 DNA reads TGTGCCAGTAGTAGGACTAGCGCCACAGATACGCAGTATTTT.

The CDR3 is CASSEAGRVRGEQYF. The CDR3 nucleotides are TGTGCCAGCAGTGAAGCGGGCAGGGTAAGGGGCGAGCAGTACTTC. The rearrangement joins TRBV6-1 to TRBJ2-7; tentatively, D is TRBD1 (5 bases). The CDR3 is 15 residues long. CDR1 is MNHNS, CDR2 SASEGT, per germline. Trimming took 0 bases from V and 6 from J, leaving 15 bases between them.